Sequencing of this T cell receptor (beta chain) was carried out in a study of cytomegalovirus exposure and HLA in healthy donors. The CDR3 sequence is 15 residues long. V was shortened by 6 bases and J by 8 bases, with 19 bases between the two germline ends. Germline V gene lookup returns CDR1 MNHNS and CDR2 SASEGT. Primers for the PCR totalled 60 Vbeta and 13 Jbeta. Measured with immunoSEQ multiplex PCR; TCRdb has only the in-frame clones, and not every one. The sample totals tens of thousands of clones. For this clone: Its antigen is unidentified.

General observations from the study: Later on, an analysis found that several of the most significant clusters appeared to be linked to common viral pathogens, which included parvovirus B19. There were some V segments, including TRBV6-2 and TRBV6-3, excluded as indistinguishable. Most TCR sequences were seen very rarely across donors, but some public TCRs occurred in many. Another analysis was done later, and it associated around 17,000 TCR beta sequences with HLA alleles at 0.05 false discovery rate.

The chain links TRBV6-1 to TRBJ2-2; D remains ambiguous. The TCR sequence derives from a woman in her fifties or sixties in good health and CMV-seropositive. The specimen was PBMCs. In DNA form, the CDR3 reads TGTGCCAGCAGAGAACCACAGCCTGGTGAAGGGGAGCTGTTTTTT. Encoded protein: CASREPQPGEGELFF.